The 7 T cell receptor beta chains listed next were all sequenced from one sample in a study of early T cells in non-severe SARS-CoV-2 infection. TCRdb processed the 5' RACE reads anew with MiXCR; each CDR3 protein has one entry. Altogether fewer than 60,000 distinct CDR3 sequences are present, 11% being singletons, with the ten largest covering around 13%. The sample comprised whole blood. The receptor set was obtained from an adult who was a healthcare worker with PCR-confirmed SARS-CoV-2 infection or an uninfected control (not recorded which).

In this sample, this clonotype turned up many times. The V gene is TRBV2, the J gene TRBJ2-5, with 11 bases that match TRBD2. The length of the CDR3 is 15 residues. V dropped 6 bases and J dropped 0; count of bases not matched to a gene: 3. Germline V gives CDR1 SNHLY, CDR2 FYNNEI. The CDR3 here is CASRPTSGNQETQYF. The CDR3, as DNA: TGTGCCAGCAGACCGACTAGCGGGAACCAAGAGACCCAGTACTTC.

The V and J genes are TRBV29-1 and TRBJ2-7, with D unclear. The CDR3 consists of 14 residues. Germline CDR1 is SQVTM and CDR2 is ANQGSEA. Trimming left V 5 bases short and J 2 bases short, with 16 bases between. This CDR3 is CSVSHRGPTYEQYF. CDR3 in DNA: TGCAGCGTTAGCCACAGAGGCCCAACCTACGAGCAGTACTTC.

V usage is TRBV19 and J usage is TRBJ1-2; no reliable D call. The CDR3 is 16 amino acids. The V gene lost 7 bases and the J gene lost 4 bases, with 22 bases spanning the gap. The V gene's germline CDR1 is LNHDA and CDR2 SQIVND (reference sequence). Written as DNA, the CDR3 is TGTGCCAGTAACCCTGGAGGGAGGACCGACGGCTATGGCTACACCTTC. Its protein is CASNPGGRTDGYGYTF.

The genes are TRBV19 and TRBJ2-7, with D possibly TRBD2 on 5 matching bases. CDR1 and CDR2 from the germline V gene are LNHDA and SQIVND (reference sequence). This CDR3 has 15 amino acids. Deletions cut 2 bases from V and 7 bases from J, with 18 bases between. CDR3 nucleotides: TGTGCCAGTAGTATATCCCCGACTATATCCTCAGAGCAGTACTTC. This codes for CASSISPTISSEQYF.

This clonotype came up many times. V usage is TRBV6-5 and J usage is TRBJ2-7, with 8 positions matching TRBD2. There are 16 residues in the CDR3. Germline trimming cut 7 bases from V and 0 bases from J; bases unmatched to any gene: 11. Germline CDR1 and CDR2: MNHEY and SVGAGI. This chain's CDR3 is CASISGRDTGSYEQYF. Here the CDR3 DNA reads TGTGCCAGCATAAGCGGGAGAGACACTGGCTCCTACGAGCAGTACTTC.

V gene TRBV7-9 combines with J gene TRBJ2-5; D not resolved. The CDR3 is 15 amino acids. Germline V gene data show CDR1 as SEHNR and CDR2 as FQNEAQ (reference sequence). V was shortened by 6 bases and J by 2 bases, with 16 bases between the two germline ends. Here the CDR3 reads CASSFLSAVQETQYF. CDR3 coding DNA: TGTGCCAGCAGTTTCTTATCGGCGGTACAAGAGACCCAGTACTTC.

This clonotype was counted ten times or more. The CDR3 here is CAISESQQRTYEQYF. The CDR3 DNA reads as TGTGCCATCAGTGAGTCGCAACAGCGAACCTACGAGCAGTACTTC. The chain recombines TRBV10-3 with TRBJ2-7; no firm D call. The CDR3 consists of 15 residues. Trimming removed 0 bases at V and 2 bases at J, with 11 bases between. Germline V lookup: CDR1 ENHRY, CDR2 SYGVKD.